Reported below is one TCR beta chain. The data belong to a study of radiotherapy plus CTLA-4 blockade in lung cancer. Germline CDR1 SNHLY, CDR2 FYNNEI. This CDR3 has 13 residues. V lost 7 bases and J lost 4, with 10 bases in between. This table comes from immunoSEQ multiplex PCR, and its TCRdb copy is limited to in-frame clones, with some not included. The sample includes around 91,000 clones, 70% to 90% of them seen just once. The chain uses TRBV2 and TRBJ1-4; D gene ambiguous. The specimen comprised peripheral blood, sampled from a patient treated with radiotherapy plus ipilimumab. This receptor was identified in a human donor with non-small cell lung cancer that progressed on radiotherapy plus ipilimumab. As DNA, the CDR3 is TGTGCCAGCAAGGACGGGGTTAATGAAAAACTGTTTTTT. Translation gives CASKDGVNEKLFF.